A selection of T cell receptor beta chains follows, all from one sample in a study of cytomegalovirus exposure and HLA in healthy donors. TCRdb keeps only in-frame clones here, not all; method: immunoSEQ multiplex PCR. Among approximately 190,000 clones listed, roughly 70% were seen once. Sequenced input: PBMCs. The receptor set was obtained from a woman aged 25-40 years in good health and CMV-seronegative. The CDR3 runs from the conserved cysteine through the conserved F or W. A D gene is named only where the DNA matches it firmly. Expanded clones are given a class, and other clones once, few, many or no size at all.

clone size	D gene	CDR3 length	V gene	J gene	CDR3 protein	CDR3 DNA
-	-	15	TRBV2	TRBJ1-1	CASSPPGIKNTEAFF	TGTGCCAGCAGTCCCCCCGGGATAAAAAACACTGAAGCTTTCTTT
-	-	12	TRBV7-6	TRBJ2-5	CASSLYQETQYF	TGTGCCAGCAGCCTGTACCAAGAGACCCAGTACTTC
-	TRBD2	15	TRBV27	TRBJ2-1	CASSSSGSGYNEQFF	TGTGCCAGCAGTTCTAGCGGGAGTGGGTACAATGAGCAGTTCTTC
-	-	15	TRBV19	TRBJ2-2	CASLGGRGNTGELFF	TGTGCCAGCCTTGGGGGGAGAGGGAACACCGGGGAGCTGTTTTTT
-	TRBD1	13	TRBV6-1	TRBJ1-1	CASSGRGRGGAFF	TGTGCCAGCAGTGGCAGGGGGCGCGGAGGGGCTTTCTTT
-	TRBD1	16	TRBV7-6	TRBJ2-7	CASSLETGTGATEQYF	TGTGCCAGCAGCTTAGAAACCGGGACAGGGGCTACCGAGCAGTACTTC
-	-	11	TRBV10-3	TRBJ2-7	CAIKGEGEQYF	TGTGCCATCAAGGGGGAGGGCGAGCAGTACTTC
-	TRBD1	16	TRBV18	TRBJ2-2	CASSPPTGVDTGELFF	TGTGCCAGCTCACCACCGACAGGGGTGGACACCGGGGAGCTGTTTTTT
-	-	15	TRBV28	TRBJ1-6	CASSSGLLYNSPLHF	TGTGCCAGCAGTTCGGGTCTTCTCTATAATTCACCCCTCCACTTT
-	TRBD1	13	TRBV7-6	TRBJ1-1	CASRQGVGTEAFF	TGTGCCAGTAGGCAGGGGGTCGGCACTGAAGCTTTCTTT
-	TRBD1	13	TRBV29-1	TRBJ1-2	CSVGTGRSEGYTF	TGCAGCGTTGGGACAGGGCGATCAGAGGGCTACACCTTC
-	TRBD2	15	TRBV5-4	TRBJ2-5	CASRYLAGGQETQYF	TGTGCCAGCAGATATCTAGCGGGGGGGCAAGAGACCCAGTACTTC
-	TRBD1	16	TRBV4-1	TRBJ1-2	CASSQERAGGRYGYTF	TGCGCCAGCAGCCAAGAGAGGGCAGGGGGACGATATGGCTACACCTTC
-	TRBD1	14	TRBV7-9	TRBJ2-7	CASSTDRGVHEQYF	TGTGCCAGCAGCACGGACAGGGGGGTCCACGAGCAGTACTTC
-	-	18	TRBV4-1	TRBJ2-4	CASSQVFLRESEENIQYF	TGCGCCAGCAGCCAAGTTTTTCTCCGGGAATCGGAGGAAAACATTCAGTACTTC
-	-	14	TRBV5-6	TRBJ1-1	CASSLRQPNTEAFF	TGTGCCAGCAGCTTGCGACAGCCGAACACTGAAGCTTTCTTT
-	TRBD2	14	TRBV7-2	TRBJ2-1	CASSPAGGWNEQFF	TGTGCCAGCAGCCCAGCGGGGGGGTGGAATGAGCAGTTCTTC
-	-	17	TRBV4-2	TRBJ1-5	CASSQEFVRVSNQPQHF	TGTGCCAGCAGCCAAGAGTTTGTCAGGGTTTCGAATCAGCCCCAGCATTTT
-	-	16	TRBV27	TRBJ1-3	CASSLYPRDSGNTIYF	TGTGCCAGCAGTTTATACCCCAGGGACTCTGGAAACACCATATATTTT
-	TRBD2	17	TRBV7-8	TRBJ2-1	CASSLGLAGDVYNEQFF	TGTGCCAGCAGCTTAGGTCTAGCGGGAGATGTTTATAATGAGCAGTTCTTC
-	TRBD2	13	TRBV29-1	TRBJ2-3	CSVDTPGGDTQYF	TGCAGCGTTGACACCCCGGGAGGGGATACGCAGTATTTT
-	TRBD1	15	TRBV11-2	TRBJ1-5	CASSAYRGLNQPQHF	TGTGCCAGCAGCGCGTACAGGGGGCTCAATCAGCCCCAGCATTTT
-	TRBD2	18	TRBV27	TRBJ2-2	CASSKGLAGGGMAGELFF	TGTGCCAGCAGTAAAGGACTAGCGGGAGGAGGAATGGCCGGGGAGCTGTTTTTT
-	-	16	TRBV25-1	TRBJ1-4	CASSDHWWSGGCELFF	TGTGCCAGCAGTGATCATTGGTGGTCCGGGGGATGCGAACTGTTTTTT
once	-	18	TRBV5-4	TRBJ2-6	CASSPRGAWSSGANVLTF	TGTGCCAGCAGCCCCAGGGGGGCTTGGAGCTCTGGGGCCAACGTCCTGACTTTC
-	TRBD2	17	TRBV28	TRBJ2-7	CASSFEFRTSGRHEQYF	TGTGCCAGCAGTTTCGAATTCAGGACTAGCGGGAGGCACGAGCAGTACTTC
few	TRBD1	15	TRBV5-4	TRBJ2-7	CASSLRTGGYHEQYF	TGTGCCAGCAGCTTACGGACAGGGGGCTACCACGAGCAGTACTTC
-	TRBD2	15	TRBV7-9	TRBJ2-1	CASRRLAGAGIEQFF	TGTGCCAGCAGAAGACTAGCTGGAGCTGGGATTGAGCAGTTCTTC
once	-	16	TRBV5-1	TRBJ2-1	CASSQRYRDPNNEQFF	TGCGCCAGCAGCCAAAGATACAGGGATCCCAACAATGAGCAGTTCTTC
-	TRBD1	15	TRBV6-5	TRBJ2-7	CASSFGTGGGYEQYF	TGTGCCAGCAGTTTCGGGACAGGGGGCGGCTACGAGCAGTACTTC
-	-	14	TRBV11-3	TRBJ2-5	CASSLSGGRETQYF	TGTGCCAGCAGCTTAAGTGGAGGGAGAGAGACCCAGTACTTC
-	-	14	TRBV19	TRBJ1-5	CASSTGWGNQPQHF	TGTGCCAGTAGTACGGGATGGGGCAATCAGCCCCAGCATTTT
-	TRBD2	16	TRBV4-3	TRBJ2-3	CASSQSGTSGSDTQYF	TGCGCCAGCAGCCAGTCTGGGACTAGCGGGAGCGATACGCAGTATTTT
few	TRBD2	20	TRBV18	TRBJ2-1	CASSPPGLAGGGSSYNEQFF	TGTGCCAGCTCACCACCGGGACTAGCGGGAGGGGGTAGCTCCTACAATGAGCAGTTCTTC
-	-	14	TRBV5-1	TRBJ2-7	CASGPRASSYEQYF	TGCGCCAGCGGGCCCAGGGCCTCCTCATACGAGCAGTACTTC
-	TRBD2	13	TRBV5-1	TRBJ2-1	CASSLDRGLGPFF	TGCGCCAGCAGCTTGGATAGAGGACTAGGACCTTTCTTC
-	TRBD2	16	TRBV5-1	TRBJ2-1	CASSTGTSGRGNEQFF	TGCGCCAGCAGCACCGGGACTAGCGGGAGGGGGAATGAGCAGTTCTTC
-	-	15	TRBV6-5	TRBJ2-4	CASSYGRGSKNIQYF	TGTGCCAGCAGTTACGGCCGAGGGTCCAAAAACATTCAGTACTTC
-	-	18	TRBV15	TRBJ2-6	CATSREGGRGSGANVLTF	TGTGCCACCAGCAGAGAAGGAGGCAGAGGCTCTGGGGCCAACGTCCTGACTTTC
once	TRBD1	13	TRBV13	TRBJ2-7	CASSRQGAYEQYF	TGTGCCAGCAGTCGACAGGGGGCCTACGAGCAGTACTTC
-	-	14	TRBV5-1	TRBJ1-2	CASSLESSGYGYTF	TGCGCCAGCAGCTTGGAAAGCTCTGGCTATGGCTACACCTTC
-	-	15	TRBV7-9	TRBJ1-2	CASSPRGGRDYGYTF	TGTGCCAGCAGCCCAAGGGGGGGGCGCGACTATGGCTACACCTTC
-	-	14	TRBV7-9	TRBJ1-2	CASSLDAGVYGYTF	TGTGCCAGCAGCTTAGATGCAGGGGTCTATGGCTACACCTTC
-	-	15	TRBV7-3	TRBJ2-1	CASSPQPGSYNEQFF	TGTGCCAGCAGCCCCCAGCCGGGTTCCTACAATGAGCAGTTCTTC
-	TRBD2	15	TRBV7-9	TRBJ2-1	CASSQGLAGVYEQFF	TGTGCCAGCAGCCAAGGACTAGCGGGAGTTTATGAGCAGTTCTTC
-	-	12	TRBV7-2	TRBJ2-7	CASSLEDYEQYF	TGTGCCAGCAGCTTAGAAGACTACGAGCAGTACTTC
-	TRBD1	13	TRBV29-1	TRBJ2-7	CSVGGQGSTEQYF	TGCAGCGTGGGGGGACAGGGAAGTACCGAGCAGTACTTC
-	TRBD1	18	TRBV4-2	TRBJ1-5	CASSHFGTGGAGNQPQHF	TGTGCCAGCAGCCATTTTGGGACAGGGGGCGCGGGCAATCAGCCCCAGCATTTT
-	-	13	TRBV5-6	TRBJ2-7	CASSPREAYEQYF	TGTGCCAGCAGTCCTCGGGAAGCCTACGAGCAGTACTTC
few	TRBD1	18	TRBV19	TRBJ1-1	CASRQTGTGGAGNTEAFF	TGTGCCAGTAGACAAACCGGGACAGGGGGCGCAGGGAACACTGAAGCTTTCTTT
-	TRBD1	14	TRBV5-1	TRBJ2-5	CASSRRTGQETQYF	TGCGCCAGCAGCCGTCGGACAGGCCAAGAGACCCAGTACTTC
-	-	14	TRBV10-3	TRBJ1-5	CAISGSPGDQPQHF	TGTGCCATCAGTGGGTCTCCAGGGGATCAGCCCCAGCATTTT
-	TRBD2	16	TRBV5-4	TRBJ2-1	CASSSPLAGFYNEQFF	TGTGCCAGCAGCTCTCCACTAGCGGGGTTTTACAATGAGCAGTTCTTC
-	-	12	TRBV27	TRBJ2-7	CASSSPYYEQYF	TGTGCCAGCAGTTCCCCCTATTACGAGCAGTACTTC